A single sample gave rise to the 27 T cell receptor beta chains below, sequenced in a study of CD8+CD57+ T cells in acquired aplastic anemia. Genomic DNA was employed as the template in profiling TCR beta VDJ and CDR3. MiXCR, applied by TCRdb to the reads, yields one record per CDR3 protein. The top ten hold 0.8% to 0.85% of the sample, which has around 430,000 distinct CDR3 sequences, around 32% seen once. Whoever was chosen for sequencing had shown CD8+CD57+ cell expansion by flow cytometry. Sequenced input: sorted CD4+, CD8+, or CD8+CD57+ T cells (not recorded which) from PBMCs. The receptors here all came from a human donor with aplastic anemia.

The chain is built from TRBV20-1 and TRBJ2-1; 10 nucleotides match TRBD2. V trimming: 3 bases; J trimming: 7 bases; junction bases outside the gene matches: 9. CDR3 length: 15 residues. Per germline, CDR1 DFQATT and CDR2 SNEGSKA (reference sequence). In nucleotides, the CDR3 is TGCAGTGCTAGGGGAGCTAGCGGGAGTAGGAATGAGCAGTTCTTC. It is translated as CSARGASGSRNEQFF.

The J gene is TRBJ1-2, the V gene TRBV25-1; 9 nucleotides match TRBD1. The V and J ends lost 5 bases and 4 bases, in that order; junction bases with no gene match: 5. Germline V lookup: CDR1 MGHDK, CDR2 SYGVNS. CDR3 size: 14 residues. CDR3 nucleotides: TGTGCCAGCAGTTCGGGACAGGGTTCCTATGGCTACACCTTC. This translates into CASSSGQGSYGYTF.

The genes are TRBV10-1 and TRBJ2-7; the match to TRBD1 covers 8 bases. Germline CDR1 and CDR2: WNHNN and SYGVQD (reference sequence). The CDR3 has 14 amino acids. V dropped 6 bases and J dropped 7; count of bases not matched to a gene: 11. CDR3 sequence reads: CASSSGQELREQYF. DNA of the CDR3: TGCGCCAGCAGCTCGGGACAGGAACTGAGGGAGCAGTACTTC.

This clonotype has just a few counts. The genes are TRBV28 and TRBJ2-3, with D unresolved. The CDR3 sequence is 15 residues long. The germline V and J ends were trimmed by 1 base and 0 bases, with 8 bases remaining between them. Germline-derived CDR1 and CDR2 are MDHEN and SYDVKM. The CDR3 region is CASSLSPPSTDTQYF. The CDR3 bases are TGTGCCAGCAGTTTATCTCCCCCCAGCACAGATACGCAGTATTTT. The variable domain in full, with the rest retrieved from reference TRBV28 and TRBJ2-3, is DVKVTQSSRYLVKRTGEKVFLECVQDMDHENMFWYRQDPGLGLRLIYFSYDVKMKEKGDIPEGYSVSREKKERFSLILESASTNQTSMYLCASSLSPPSTDTQYFGPGTRLTVL.

This clonotype has ten or more counts. The chain joins TRBV5-5 to TRBJ1-6; D remains ambiguous. The V gene lost 1 base and the J gene lost 12 bases, with 14 bases spanning the gap. This CDR3 comprises 14 residues. The germline V gene encodes CDR1 SGHKS and CDR2 YYEKEE (reference sequence). The CDR3 sequence is CASSLPSGIRPLHF. CDR3 nucleotides: TGTGCCAGCAGCTTGCCGAGCGGAATTCGACCCCTCCACTTT.

The rearrangement joins TRBV24-1 to TRBJ2-7; tentative D call: TRBD1 (6 bases). V lost 9 bases to trimming and J lost 6 bases, with 14 bases between them. The CDR3 runs to 12 residues. CDR1 is KGHDR, CDR2 SFDVKD, per germline. CDR3: CATLITGSEQYF. CDR3 in DNA: TGTGCCACCCTCATAACAGGGAGCGAGCAGTACTTC.

This rearrangement joins TRBV10-3 to TRBJ2-1, with TRBD1 as a possible D gene (5 bases). CDR3 length: 13 amino acids. Germline CDR1 reads ENHRY; CDR2 reads SYGVKD. Between the trimmed V and J ends, which lost 2 bases and 4 bases, there was a span of 6 bases. The CDR3 loop is CAISEQGYNEQFF. The CDR3 nucleotides read TGTGCCATCAGTGAGCAGGGTTACAATGAGCAGTTCTTC.

This clonotype showed up many times. The genes are TRBV15 and TRBJ2-1; no clear D gene. CDR3 length: 15 residues. Per the germline V gene, CDR1 is LNHNV and CDR2 is YYDKDF (reference sequence). With 4 bases removed from V and 0 bases from J, the gap between germline ends came to 10 bases. The CDR3 DNA reads TGTGCCACCAGCACGGCCCCAAGCTCCTACAATGAGCAGTTCTTC. Its translation is CATSTAPSSYNEQFF.

This clonotype was detected only a few times. Its ends do not fully match the called genes, so a read error is possible. V is TRBV10-3 and J is TRBJ1-1; D possibly corresponds to TRBD1 (5 bases). Germline V gene lookup returns CDR1 ENHRY and CDR2 SYGVKD. The CDR3 has 17 residues. The CDR3 reads CASSYSIFPQANTEAFF. CDR3 DNA: TGTGCCAGCAGTTACTCGATATTCCCACAGGCGAACACTGAAGCTTTCTTT.

There are many counts of this clonotype. CDR3 DNA: TGTGCCAGCAGCCCAAGCGGGCGGGACGGCCCTTATGGCTACACCTTC. Translation gives CASSPSGRDGPYGYTF. The chain is built from TRBV7-6 and TRBJ1-2; D may be TRBD1 (5 bases). Germline V CDR1 and CDR2: SGHVS, FNYEAQ. The CDR3 spans 16 residues. V was pared by 5 bases and J by 5 bases, with 21 bases between.

This clonotype was seen a handful of times. The DNA for the CDR3 is TGTGCCAGCACCCCAGGGTTCAGTCGGGCAGATACGCAGTATTTT. Amino acid sequence: CASTPGFSRADTQYF. This chain links TRBV10-3 with TRBJ2-3; D possibly corresponds to TRBD1 (5 bases). Germline V gene lookup returns CDR1 ENHRY and CDR2 SYGVKD. V dropped 10 bases and J dropped 4 bases, with 21 bases sitting between them. The CDR3 spans 15 residues.

Concerning this clonotype itself: The junction and the germline gene differ at one end; a read error may be behind it. The gene calls are TRBV6-2 or TRBV6-3 and TRBJ1-1; no reliable D call. Per the germline V gene, CDR1 is MNHEY and CDR2 is SVGEGT. The CDR3 consists of 12 residues. CDR3: CASRYYNTEAFF. CDR3 in DNA: TGTGCCAGCAGATACTATAACACTGAAGCTTTCTTT.

The table lists this clonotype with a few counts. The chain couples TRBV7-9 to TRBJ1-1, with D unresolved. The CDR3 consists of 12 residues. Germline V gene lookup returns CDR1 SEHNR and CDR2 FQNEAQ (reference sequence). Trimming stripped 2 bases from V and 7 bases from J, with 8 bases between. The DNA of the CDR3 is TGTGCCAGCAGCTTACCCGGGCTTGAAGCTTTCTTT. It translates to CASSLPGLEAFF.

The CDR3 spells CASSARDRYNEQFF. In DNA form, the CDR3 reads TGTGCCAGCAGCGCCAGGGACAGATACAATGAGCAGTTCTTC. The chain joins TRBV11-2 to TRBJ2-1; TRBD1 matches at 7 bases. Germline trimming cut 5 bases from V and 4 bases from J; bases unmatched to any gene: 5. Per germline, CDR1 SGHAT and CDR2 FQNNGV. The CDR3 consists of 14 residues.

In regard to this clonotype: A much larger clone is a single base away; this may be a read error. The chain couples TRBV9 to TRBJ1-6, with a weak D call TRBD1 (5 bases). The CDR3 length is 13 residues. V was clipped by 5 bases and J by 10 bases, with 13 bases between them. Germline V gives CDR1 SGDLS, CDR2 YYNGEE. DNA for the CDR3: TGTGCCAGCAGGAAGGGGAGGCAATCACCCCTCCACTTT. This codes for CASRKGRQSPLHF.

In this sample, this clonotype turned up many times. This chain uses TRBV5-1 with TRBJ1-2, with D maybe TRBD1 (6 bases). Germline loops: CDR1 SGHRS, CDR2 YFSETQ. Trimming took 6 bases from V and 8 from J, leaving 17 bases between them. The CDR3 spans 13 residues. This CDR3 reads CASTPEGGDGYTF. In nucleotides, the CDR3 is TGCGCCAGCACCCCGGAGGGGGGAGACGGCTACACCTTC.

This clonotype showed up many times. This chain joins TRBV7-9 and TRBJ1-1; no clear D gene. Per germline, CDR1 SEHNR and CDR2 FQNEAQ (reference sequence). V was shortened by 3 bases and J by 3 bases, with 5 bases between the two germline ends. The CDR3 runs 12 residues. CDR3 bases: TGTGCCAGCAGCTTCACATACACTGAAGCTTTCTTT. This encodes CASSFTYTEAFF. The full variable domain, its missing parts supplied by reference TRBV7-9 and TRBJ1-1, is DTGVSQNPRHKITKRGQNVTFRCDPISEHNRLYWYRQTLGQGPEFLTYFQNEAQLEKSRLLSDRFSAERPKGSFSTLEIQRTEQGDSAMYLCASSFTYTEAFFGQGTRLTVV.

At least ten counts were recorded for this clonotype. The rearrangement uses TRBV29-1 and TRBJ1-1; D unclear. Germline V lookup: CDR1 SQVTM, CDR2 ANQGSEA. This CDR3 comprises 12 residues. The V gene lost 2 bases and the J gene lost 6 bases, with 10 bases spanning the gap. The CDR3 coding sequence is TGCAGCGTTGAACCTTTCTCGGCTGAAGCTTTCTTT. Encoded protein: CSVEPFSAEAFF.

The V call is TRBV3-1, the J call TRBJ2-7, with D possibly called TRBD1 or TRBD2 (5 bases each). CDR3 size: 15 residues. Per germline, CDR1 LGHDT and CDR2 YNNKEL (reference sequence). The ends were cut back, 1 base at V and 0 bases at J, with 10 bases in the middle. CDR3 bases: TGTGCCAGCAGCCAAGGTTGGGACGTCTCCTACGAGCAGTACTTC. This translates into CASSQGWDVSYEQYF.

V usage is TRBV3-1 and J usage is TRBJ2-1; D not resolved. The CDR3 contains 15 residues. Germline lookup yields CDR1 LGHDT and CDR2 YNNKEL (reference sequence). The ends were cut back, 1 base at V and 0 bases at J, with 7 bases in the middle. DNA of the CDR3: TGTGCCAGCAGCCAAGTCGCGGCCTCCTACAATGAGCAGTTCTTC. Residues: CASSQVAASYNEQFF.

This clonotype has only a few counts. The rearrangement joins TRBV6-5 to TRBJ2-7; 7 bases fit TRBD2. The CDR3 contains 16 residues. The J segment lost 7 bases and the V segment lost 0 bases, leaving 12 bases of the junction unmatched. Germline V gene sequence: CDR1 MNHEY, CDR2 SVGAGI. CDR3 protein: CASSYSMGTIHGEQYF. The DNA of the CDR3 is TGTGCCAGCAGTTACTCGATGGGGACTATCCATGGGGAGCAGTACTTC.

The V call is TRBV29-1, the J call TRBJ2-3; D is unclear. CDR3 length: 12 residues. The germline V gene encodes CDR1 SQVTM and CDR2 ANQGSEA. Trimming left V 7 bases short and J 0 bases short, with 8 bases between. CDR3: CSAQTSTDTQYF. In DNA form, the CDR3 reads TGCAGCGCCCAAACAAGCACAGATACGCAGTATTTT.

Only a few counts were recorded for this clonotype. The CDR3 loop reads CASSQLTGGIYNEQFF. The CDR3 DNA sequence: TGTGCCAGCAGCCAACTGACAGGGGGCATCTACAATGAGCAGTTCTTC. The chain uses TRBV14 and TRBJ2-1; 10 nucleotides agree with TRBD1. The CDR3 runs to 16 residues. Germline V gene sequence: CDR1 SGHDN, CDR2 FVKESK. V was pared by 2 bases and J by 3 bases, with 4 bases of the junction left unmatched.

This clonotype appeared many times. The chain is built from TRBV6-1 and TRBJ1-1; 7 bases are a match to TRBD1. CDR1 MNHNS and CDR2 SASEGT come from the germline V gene. This CDR3 contains 12 residues. The V and J ends lost 8 bases and 14 bases, in that order; junction bases with no gene match: 14. CDR3 amino acids: CASGGTGVGLFF. In nucleotides, the CDR3 is TGTGCCAGCGGCGGAACAGGGGTGGGGTTGTTCTTT.

This clonotype appeared many times. The J gene is TRBJ2-5, the V gene TRBV20-1; 7 nucleotides match TRBD1. CDR1 is DFQATT, CDR2 SNEGSKA, per germline (reference sequence). Unmatched junction bases numbered 2, after V lost 6 bases and J lost 1 base. The CDR3 runs 12 residues. This CDR3 is CSAWDSQETQYF. CDR3 sequence (DNA): TGCAGTGCGTGGGACAGCCAAGAGACCCAGTACTTC.

The chain couples TRBV21-1 to TRBJ2-1; the listed D gene, TRBD2, was not tested against the DNA. TRBV21-1 is described as a pseudogene. The CDR3 totals 18 residues. The CDR3 protein is CASSPKSGSKVSYNEQFF. For the CDR3, the DNA is TGTGCTAGCAGCCCCAAGAGCGGGAGTAAGGTATCCTACAATGAGCAGTTCTTC.

The rearrangement links TRBV3-1 to TRBJ2-7; D is uncertain. CDR1 and CDR2 from the germline V gene are LGHDT and YNNKEL (reference sequence). The CDR3 is 13 amino acids. V lost 4 bases and J lost 3, with 10 bases in between. The CDR3 coding sequence is TGTGCCAGCAGCCGCGGCGGTGACTACGAGCAGTACTTC. This translates into CASSRGGDYEQYF.